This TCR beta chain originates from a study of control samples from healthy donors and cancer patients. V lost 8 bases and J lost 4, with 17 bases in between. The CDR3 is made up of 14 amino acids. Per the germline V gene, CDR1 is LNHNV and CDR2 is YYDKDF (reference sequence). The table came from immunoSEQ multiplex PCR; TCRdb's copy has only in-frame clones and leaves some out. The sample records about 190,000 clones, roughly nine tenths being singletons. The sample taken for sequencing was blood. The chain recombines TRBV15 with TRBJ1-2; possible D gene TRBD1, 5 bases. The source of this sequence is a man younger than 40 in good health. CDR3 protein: CATSPGLPGYGYTF. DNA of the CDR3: TGTGCCACCTCCCCGGGACTCCCAGGCTATGGCTACACCTTC. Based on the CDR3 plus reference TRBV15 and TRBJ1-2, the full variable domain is DAMVIQNPRYQVTQFGKPVTLSCSQTLNHNVMYWYQQKSSQAPKLLFHYYDKDFNNEADTPDNFQSRRPNTSFCFLDIRSPGLGDTAMYLCATSPGLPGYGYTFGSGTRLTVV.